A selection of T cell receptor beta chains follows, all from one sample in a study of OX40 agonist ivuxolimab in advanced cancers. Method: immunoSEQ multiplex PCR; TCRdb's copy keeps in-frame clones and lacks some. Among about 75,000 clones, roughly nine tenths were seen once, and the ten largest hold 8%. This specimen was CD4+ or CD8+ T cells sorted from blood, taken in a trial of the OX40 agonist ivuxolimab. Every receptor here comes from an adult with an advanced solid tumor such as melanoma, head and neck, liver or kidney cancer. CDR3s include the opening cysteine and the closing phenylalanine or tryptophan. A D gene is named only where the DNA matches it firmly. Only part of the rows carry a size: once, few, many, or a class if the clone is expanded.

. | 15 | TRBJ2-6 | TRBV5-1 | . | TGCGCCAGCAGCTTGGGGAGCTCTGGGGCCAACGTCCTGACTTTC | CASSLGSSGANVLTF
TRBD2 | 16 | TRBJ2-7 | TRBV15 | . | TGTGCCACCAGCAGAGCTAGGGTGGGGGGGGCCTACGAGCAGTACTTC | CATSRARVGGAYEQYF
. | 11 | TRBJ1-4 | TRBV20-1 | few | TGCAGTGCTACAGGGAATGAAAAACTGTTTTTT | CSATGNEKLFF
. | 14 | TRBJ1-1 | TRBV7-2 | . | TGTGCCAGCAGCTTAGATCGTTACAGCACTGAAGCTTTCTTT | CASSLDRYSTEAFF
TRBD1 | 14 | TRBJ1-2 | TRBV27 | . | TGTGCCAGCAGCTACCGGGACAGGGCTGATGGCTACACCTTC | CASSYRDRADGYTF
. | 14 | TRBJ2-2 | TRBV18 | . | TGTGCCAGCTCACCAGGGATGTACACCGGGGAGCTGTTTTTT | CASSPGMYTGELFF
. | 14 | TRBJ1-2 | TRBV5-1 | few | TGCGCCAGCAGCAGCGGACAGTCCGCGTATGGCTACACCTTC | CASSSGQSAYGYTF
. | 11 | TRBJ2-5 | TRBV20-1 | . | TGCAGTGCCCCAGAGGTAGAGACCCAGTACTTC | CSAPEVETQYF
. | 17 | TRBJ1-1 | TRBV5-4 | . | TGTGCCAGCAGCTCGGGGCCTTTCCTCCCAAGGGACACTGAAGCTTTCTTT | CASSSGPFLPRDTEAFF
TRBD1 | 15 | TRBJ2-7 | TRBV2 | . | TGTGCCAGCAGTCCAACCGGGACAGGGGCCTACGAGCAGTACTTC | CASSPTGTGAYEQYF
. | 14 | TRBJ2-7 | TRBV15 | few | TGTGCCACCAGCAGAGATAGGGGGGCCTACGAGCAGTACTTC | CATSRDRGAYEQYF
. | 14 | TRBJ2-2 | TRBV7-2 | . | TGTGCCAGCCTAATGGGGCAAAACACCGGGGAGCTGTTTTTT | CASLMGQNTGELFF
TRBD1 | 14 | TRBJ2-7 | TRBV6-6 | . | TGTGCCAGCAGTTACTCGGGACAGGGGTGGGAGCAGTACTTC | CASSYSGQGWEQYF
. | 14 | TRBJ2-4 | TRBV28 | few | TGTGCCAGCAGTTTAAGTACAGGGCTAAACATTCAGTACTTC | CASSLSTGLNIQYF
. | 14 | TRBJ1-1 | TRBV27 | . | TGTGCCAGCAAACGACTCTCGCCGAACACTGAAGCTTTCTTT | CASKRLSPNTEAFF
. | 13 | TRBJ2-2 | TRBV10-3 | once | TGTGCCATCAGTCAGGGATACACCGGGGAGCTGTTTTTT | CAISQGYTGELFF
TRBD1 | 16 | TRBJ2-5 | TRBV5-3 | . | TGTGCCAGAAGCTCCAAGTCGACAGGGGGCAGCGAGACCCAGTACTTC | CARSSKSTGGSETQYF
. | 13 | TRBJ2-5 | TRBV9 | . | TGTGCCAGCAGCGTAGCAGGCAGGGAGACCCAGTACTTC | CASSVAGRETQYF
. | 16 | TRBJ2-1 | TRBV5-4 | . | TGTGCCAGCAGCTTGGAGCCCATTGACACTTTGTATGAGCAGTTCTTC | CASSLEPIDTLYEQFF
. | 13 | TRBJ2-7 | TRBV15 | . | TGTGCCACCAGCAGGACGGGACAATACGAGCAGTACTTC | CATSRTGQYEQYF
. | 18 | TRBJ1-5 | TRBV27 | . | TGTGCCAGCACTCTCCCACGGGACCGATCTCTCGGCAATCAGCCCCAGCATTTT | CASTLPRDRSLGNQPQHF
TRBD1 | 13 | TRBJ2-7 | TRBV6-6 | . | TGTGCCAGCAGGCCGGGACAGCCTAGCGAGCAGTACTTC | CASRPGQPSEQYF
. | 14 | TRBJ1-1 | TRBV10-3 | . | TGTGCCAGCAGTTTCAAGGTCCACTCCACTGAAGCTTTCTTT | CASSFKVHSTEAFF
. | 13 | TRBJ2-7 | TRBV2 | few | TGTGCCAGCGCAGGACTGCGGATCTACGAGCAGTACTTC | CASAGLRIYEQYF
. | 16 | TRBJ1-2 | TRBV30 | . | TGTGCCTGGACCGTTTATACGGGGGCAGCTAACTATGGCTACACCTTC | CAWTVYTGAANYGYTF
TRBD1 | 12 | TRBJ2-7 | TRBV28 | . | TGTGCCAGCAGCCTAACAGGGGGCGAGCAGTACTTC | CASSLTGGEQYF
TRBD2 | 14 | TRBJ2-7 | TRBV7-6 | few | TGTGCCAGCAGCCTCTGGGGGGGGAGCTACGAGCAGTACTTC | CASSLWGGSYEQYF
. | 11 | TRBJ2-7 | TRBV6-5 | . | TGTGCCAGTAGGGGAAGAGGCGAGCAGTACTTC | CASRGRGEQYF
. | 16 | TRBJ2-2 | TRBV7-8 | once | TGTGCCAGCAGCTCGCGGGCTGGGATGAACACCGGGGAGCTGTTTTTT | CASSSRAGMNTGELFF
TRBD2 | 14 | TRBJ2-2 | TRBV10-3 | . | TGTGCCACAGCGGGGGGTAAGAACACCGGGGAGCTGTTTTTT | CATAGGKNTGELFF
TRBD1 | 14 | TRBJ1-1 | TRBV10-3 | few | TGTGCCATCAGTGGGACAGGGGACGGCACTGAAGCTTTCTTT | CAISGTGDGTEAFF
. | 13 | TRBJ2-4 | TRBV19 | . | TGTGCCAGTAGTCCGGGGGCTCTCGGCATTCAGTACTTC | CASSPGALGIQYF
. | 17 | TRBJ1-4 | TRBV11-2 | . | TGTGCCAGCAGCTTAGGGCTACAGACCCTATCTAATGAAAAACTGTTTTTT | CASSLGLQTLSNEKLFF